The source of this T cell receptor beta chain is a study of human T cells and chemical hapten exposure. TCRdb reprocessed the RACE reads via MiXCR and lists one record per CDR3 protein. The repertoire consists of 330,000 or so distinct CDR3 sequences, with nearly 6.5% occurring once and the leading ten covering less than 6.5%. The germline CDR1 and CDR2 sequences are LGHDT and YNNKEL (reference sequence). V shed 3 bases and J shed 8 bases, with 17 bases lying between them. The CDR3 runs to 15 residues. This clonotype has at least ten counts. As to time point: patch test 2, 6 weeks after DPC sensitization. The treatment: therapeutic diphenylcyclopropenone sensitization with weekly scalp DPC.

The V gene is TRBV3-1, the J gene TRBJ2-1; D gene uncertain. The sequenced sample was whole blood, obtained in connection with sensitization to the hapten diphenylcyclopropenone (DPC). The sequence was obtained from a woman younger than 35 with alopecia areata. Some clones in this sample may be carry-over from other donors' samples. The CDR3 coding sequence is TGTGCCAGCAGCCACTCCGCTAGTCGCTCCGATGAGCAGTTCTTC. This sequence encodes CASSHSASRSDEQFF.